This TCR beta chain was observed in a study of T cells in Graves' hyperthyroidism and ophthalmopathy. Findings and limits, study-wide: Most expanded thyroid clonotypes above 0.001 recurred in blood. The model anticipated ophthalmopathy a median around six months pre-onset.

The study based diagnoses on clinical symptoms, serum thyroxine and TRAb, thyroid ultrasound and orbital computed tomography. With 6 bases removed from V and 0 bases from J, the gap between germline ends came to 9 bases. The CDR3 totals 14 residues. Germline V gives CDR1 SNHLY, CDR2 FYNNEI. In this sample, this clonotype turned up many times. Its antigen is unidentified. The TCR beta CDR3 regions underwent amplification using RNA transcripts as the source. The TCR CDR3 first-round RT-PCR relied on the HTBI primer set. Each CDR3 protein gets one entry after TCRdb re-called the multiplex PCR reads with MiXCR. The top ten hold 13% of the sample, which has some 250,000 distinct CDR3 sequences, less than 15% seen once.

This TCR came from a woman in her forties with Graves' hyperthyroidism that later progressed to Graves' ophthalmopathy. J is TRBJ2-1 and V is TRBV2, with a tentative D call TRBD2 (5 bases). The sequenced sample was blood. The CDR3 DNA sequence: TGTGCCAGCAGCGGGGTGGACTCCTACAATGAGCAGTTCTTC. It is translated as CASSGVDSYNEQFF.